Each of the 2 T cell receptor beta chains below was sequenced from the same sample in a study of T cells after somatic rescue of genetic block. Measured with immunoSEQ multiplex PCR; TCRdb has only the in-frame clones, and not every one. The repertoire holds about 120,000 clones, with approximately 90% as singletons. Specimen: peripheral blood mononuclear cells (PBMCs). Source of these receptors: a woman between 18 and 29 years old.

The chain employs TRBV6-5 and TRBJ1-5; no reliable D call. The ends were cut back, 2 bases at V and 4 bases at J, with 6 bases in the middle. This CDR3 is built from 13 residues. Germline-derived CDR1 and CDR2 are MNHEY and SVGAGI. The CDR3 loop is CASSYAGNQPQHF. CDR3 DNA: TGTGCCAGCAGTTACGCGGGAAATCAGCCCCAGCATTTT.

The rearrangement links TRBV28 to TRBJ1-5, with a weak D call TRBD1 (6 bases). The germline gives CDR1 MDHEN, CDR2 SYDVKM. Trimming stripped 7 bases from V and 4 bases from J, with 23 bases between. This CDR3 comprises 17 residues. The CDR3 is CASNLAGLGHLNQPQHF. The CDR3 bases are TGTGCCAGCAACTTAGCCGGCCTGGGACACCTGAATCAGCCCCAGCATTTT.